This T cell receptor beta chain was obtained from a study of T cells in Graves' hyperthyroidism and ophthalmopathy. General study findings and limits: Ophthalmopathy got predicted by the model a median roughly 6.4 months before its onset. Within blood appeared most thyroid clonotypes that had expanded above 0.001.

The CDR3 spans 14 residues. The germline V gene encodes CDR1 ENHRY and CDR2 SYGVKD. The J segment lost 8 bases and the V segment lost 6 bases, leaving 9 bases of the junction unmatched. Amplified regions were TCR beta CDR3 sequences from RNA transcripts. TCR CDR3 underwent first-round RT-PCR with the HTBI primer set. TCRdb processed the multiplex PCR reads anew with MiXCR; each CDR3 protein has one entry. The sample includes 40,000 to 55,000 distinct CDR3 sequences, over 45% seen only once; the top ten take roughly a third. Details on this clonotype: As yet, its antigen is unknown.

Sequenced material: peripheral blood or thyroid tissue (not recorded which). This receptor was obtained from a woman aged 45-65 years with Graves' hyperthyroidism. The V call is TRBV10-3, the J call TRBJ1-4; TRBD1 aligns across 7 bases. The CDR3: CAISQGEGVEKLFF. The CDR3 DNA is TGTGCCATCAGCCAGGGGGAAGGGGTCGAAAAACTGTTTTTT.